The next 8 T cell receptor beta chains were all read from a single sample in a study of Ad26.COV2.S vaccination and SARS-CoV-2 variants. Regarding treatment: roughly 20 received Ad26.COV2.S at low or high dose, single or two shots; roughly five received placebo; per-sample allocation not given. Specimen acquisition occurred on day 63 following the initial vaccine or placebo injection. Assay used: immunoSEQ multiplex PCR; TCRdb lists only in-frame clones, some missing. The sample lists more than 300,000 clones; around 89% were seen once. The sample consisted of peripheral blood, taken in a trial of Ad26.COV2.S vaccine versus placebo. The receptors shown here come from a person between 18 and 65 years old who received the Ad26.COV2.S COVID-19 vaccine or a placebo.

CDR3 sequence: CASSSEHRVSTEKLFF. The DNA for the CDR3 is TGTGCCAGCAGCTCCGAGCACAGGGTCTCGACTGAAAAACTGTTTTTT. The chain is built from TRBV7-2 and TRBJ1-4, with D perhaps matching TRBD1 (6 bases). The CDR3 extends over 16 amino acids. V dropped 4 bases and J dropped 7 bases, with 19 bases sitting between them. The germline gives CDR1 SGHTA, CDR2 FQGNSA.

As to this clone: One end of the junction varies from germline; a read error may be responsible. The chain links TRBV29-1 to TRBJ2-7; D may be TRBD1 (5 bases). This CDR3 spans 12 amino acids. The germline V gene encodes CDR1 SQVTM and CDR2 ANQGSEA. In nucleotides, the CDR3 is TGCAGCGTTGAACAGGGCTCCTCCGAGCAGTACTTC. Its protein is CSVEQGSSEQYF.

In this sample, this clone turned up a few times. V gene TRBV5-1 combines with J gene TRBJ1-1; no clear D. Trimming pared 3 bases from V and 5 bases from J, leaving 14 bases between. The CDR3 runs to 14 residues. The V gene's germline CDR1 is SGHRS and CDR2 YFSETQ. The CDR3 loop reads CASSSLPGGTEAFF. As DNA, the CDR3 is TGCGCCAGCAGCTCTCTTCCGGGCGGGACTGAAGCTTTCTTT.

The chain joins TRBV28 to TRBJ2-3, with TRBD2 matching 10 bases. Germline V gene lookup returns CDR1 MDHEN and CDR2 SYDVKM. V dropped 6 bases and J dropped 5; count of bases not matched to a gene: 8. The CDR3 is made up of 15 amino acids. The DNA for the CDR3 is TGTGCCAGCAGGGGGGAACTAGCGGGAAAAGATACGCAGTATTTT. The encoded protein is CASRGELAGKDTQYF.

This sequence joins TRBV28 and TRBJ2-2; D is ambiguous. From germline, CDR1 is MDHEN and CDR2 SYDVKM. The V gene lost 5 bases and the J gene lost 2 bases, with 18 bases spanning the gap. This CDR3 region has 17 residues. In nucleotides, the CDR3 is TGTGCCAGCAGTCCCTATATCCCACCAGGAAACACCGGGGAGCTGTTTTTT. Translation: CASSPYIPPGNTGELFF.

The CDR3 protein is CSASFAGLSYNEQFF. Here the CDR3 DNA reads TGCAGTGCTAGTTTTGCGGGGCTCTCCTACAATGAGCAGTTCTTC. The rearrangement links TRBV20-1 to TRBJ2-1; D may be TRBD2 (6 bases). The V end lost 3 bases, the J end lost 0 bases, and 12 bases lay between the germline ends. Germline CDR1 and CDR2: DFQATT and SNEGSKA (reference sequence). This CDR3 region has 15 residues.

The chain employs TRBV6-2 or TRBV6-3 and TRBJ2-2; the D is unclear. Germline CDR1 MNHEY, CDR2 SVGEGT. V was pared by 2 bases and J by 7 bases, with 2 bases between. The CDR3 runs 11 residues. This CDR3 reads CASSYIGELFF. The CDR3 nucleotides read TGTGCCAGCAGTTACATCGGGGAGCTGTTTTTT.

The chain uses TRBV5-1 and TRBJ2-5; D ambiguous. V gave up 0 bases and J gave up 5 bases, with 8 bases separating them. Germline V gene lookup returns CDR1 SGHRS and CDR2 YFSETQ. The CDR3 contains 13 residues. The DNA of the CDR3 is TGCGCCAGCAGCTTGGAAGGGATGGAGACCCAGTACTTC. Translation: CASSLEGMETQYF.